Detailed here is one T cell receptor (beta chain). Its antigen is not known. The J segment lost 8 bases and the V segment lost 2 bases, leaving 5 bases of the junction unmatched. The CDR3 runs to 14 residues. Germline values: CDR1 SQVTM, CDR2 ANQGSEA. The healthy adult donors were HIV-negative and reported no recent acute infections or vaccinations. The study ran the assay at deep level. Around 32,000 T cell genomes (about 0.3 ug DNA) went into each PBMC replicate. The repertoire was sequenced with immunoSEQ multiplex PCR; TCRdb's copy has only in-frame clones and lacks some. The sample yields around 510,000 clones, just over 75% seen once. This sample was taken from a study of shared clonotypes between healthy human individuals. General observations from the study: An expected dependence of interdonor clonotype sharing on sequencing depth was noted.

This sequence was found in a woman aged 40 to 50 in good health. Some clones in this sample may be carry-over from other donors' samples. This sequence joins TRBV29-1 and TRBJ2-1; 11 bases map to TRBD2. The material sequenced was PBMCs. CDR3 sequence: CSVERVAGGDEQFF. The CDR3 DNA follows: TGCAGCGTTGAAAGGGTAGCGGGAGGGGATGAGCAGTTCTTC.